These 20 T cell receptor beta chains came from one sample sequenced in a study of blood T cell repertoires in COVID-19. The table came from immunoSEQ multiplex PCR; TCRdb's copy has only in-frame clones and leaves some out. The profile shows 240,000 or so clones, more than 80% of them singletons. Sequencing input: peripheral blood. The receptors stem from a woman aged 80 or older with COVID-19, enrolled during active disease.

This clone was counted a few times. The chain carries TRBV18 and TRBJ1-4; 7 bases match TRBD1. J lost 4 bases, V lost 4 bases, and 9 bases had no gene match. The germline gives CDR1 KGHSH, CDR2 LQKENI. This CDR3 spans 16 amino acids. The CDR3 DNA reads TGTGCCAGCTCACGCATGCCCGGGACAGTTAATGAAAAACTGTTTTTT. Protein sequence: CASSRMPGTVNEKLFF.

Worth noting for this clone: Other DNA sequences in this specimen translate into the identical CDR3. This chain joins TRBV18 and TRBJ2-7; TRBD1 is a possible D gene (5 bases). CDR1 is KGHSH, CDR2 LQKENI, per germline. With 2 bases removed from V and 2 bases from J, the gap between germline ends came to 7 bases. CDR3 length: 13 amino acids. CDR3 coding DNA: TGTGCCAGCTCACCAGACAGCGCCTACGAGCAGTACTTC. This translates into CASSPDSAYEQYF. The full variable domain, rest sourced from reference TRBV18 and TRBJ2-7, is NAGVMQNPRHLVRRRGQEARLRCSPMKGHSHVYWYRQLPEEGLKFMVYLQKENIIDESGMPKERFSAEFPKEGPSILRIQQVVRGDSAAYFCASSPDSAYEQYFGPGTRLTVT.

J is TRBJ2-5 and V is TRBV28, with unresolved D. With 3 bases removed from V and 4 bases from J, the gap between germline ends came to 3 bases. Germline loops: CDR1 MDHEN, CDR2 SYDVKM. The CDR3 spans 11 residues. The CDR3 nucleotides read TGTGCCAGCAGTTTTCGAGAGACCCAGTACTTC. Residues: CASSFRETQYF.

The chain employs TRBV28 and TRBJ1-5, with D possibly TRBD1 on 6 matching bases. V shed 3 bases and J shed 2 bases, with 14 bases lying between them. This CDR3 is built from 16 residues. Germline CDR1 and CDR2: MDHEN and SYDVKM. The CDR3 sequence: CASSFRGGHGNQPQHF. The CDR3 nucleotides read TGTGCCAGCAGTTTCCGGGGGGGGCATGGCAATCAGCCCCAGCATTTT.

This rearrangement joins TRBV6-5 to TRBJ2-7, with TRBD1 identical over 9 bases. Trimming cost V 5 bases and J 2 bases; bases outside gene matches: 7. Germline CDR1 reads MNHEY; CDR2 reads SVGAGI. The CDR3 length is 15 residues. The CDR3 here is CASSKTGGLTYEQYF. The CDR3 nucleotides read TGTGCCAGCAGTAAAACAGGGGGCCTTACCTACGAGCAGTACTTC.

The chain joins TRBV5-1 to TRBJ2-3; D is ambiguous. CDR3 size: 16 residues. Trimming removed 5 bases from V and 0 bases from J, with 16 bases in between. CDR1 is SGHRS, CDR2 YFSETQ, per germline. The CDR3 spells CASSPYSGSSTDTQYF. CDR3 sequence (DNA): TGCGCCAGCAGTCCTTATTCCGGGTCTAGCACAGATACGCAGTATTTT.

The chain links TRBV3-1 (or the pseudogene TRBV3-2) to TRBJ2-5, with TRBD1 matching 9 bases. The CDR3 spans 17 residues. Per germline, CDR1 LGHDT and CDR2 YNNKEL (reference sequence). V shed 1 base and J 3 bases; nucleotides not matched to a gene: 9. CDR3 protein: CASSQGLGTGKKETQYF. The CDR3 nucleotides read TGTGCCAGCAGCCAAGGGCTTGGGACAGGGAAAAAAGAGACCCAGTACTTC.

The chain couples TRBV24-1 to TRBJ2-1, with 11 bases identical to TRBD1. CDR1 and CDR2 (germline): KGHDR, SFDVKD. The CDR3 is made up of 18 amino acids. Trimming cost V 4 bases and J 7 bases; bases outside gene matches: 14. CDR3 nucleotide sequence: TGTGCCACCAGTGACTCGACCCCCGGGACAGGGGGAAGGAATGAGCAGTTCTTC. Residues: CATSDSTPGTGGRNEQFF.

This clone was detected only a few times. The J gene is TRBJ1-4, the V gene TRBV7-9; TRBD1 aligns across 8 bases. Germline assignment: CDR1 SEHNR and CDR2 FQNEAQ (reference sequence). This CDR3 is built from 16 residues. The V gene end was trimmed by 5 bases and the J gene end by 3 bases; junction bases not matched to a gene: 8. The CDR3 here is CASSQTGATPNEKLFF. The DNA for the CDR3 is TGTGCCAGCAGCCAGACAGGGGCGACACCTAATGAAAAACTGTTTTTT.

In this sample, this clone turned up a few times. The chain has TRBV2 and TRBJ1-3; no clear D. Germline assignment: CDR1 SNHLY and CDR2 FYNNEI. This CDR3 is built from 14 residues. V was trimmed by 2 bases and J by 2 bases, leaving 7 bases between them. The CDR3 loop is CASSELTAGNTIYF. Written as DNA, the CDR3 is TGTGCCAGCAGTGAACTTACTGCTGGAAACACCATATATTTT.

In its sample, this clone was seen a few times. The rearrangement links TRBV3-1 (or the pseudogene TRBV3-2) to TRBJ1-5; a possible D gene is TRBD1 (6 bases). Trimming removed 4 bases from V and 4 bases from J, with 11 bases in between. The V gene's germline CDR1 is LGHDT and CDR2 YNNKEL (reference sequence). This CDR3 region has 14 residues. CDR3 sequence (DNA): TGTGCCAGCAGCCTTCAGGGGAGTAATCAGCCCCAGCATTTT. Protein product: CASSLQGSNQPQHF.

The chain recombines TRBV10-3 with TRBJ2-7, with 16 bases identical to TRBD2. V dropped 6 bases and J dropped 2; count of bases not matched to a gene: 1. Per germline, CDR1 ENHRY and CDR2 SYGVKD. The CDR3 contains 15 residues. The CDR3 sequence: CAIRGLAGGAYEQYF. Written as DNA, the CDR3 is TGTGCCATCAGGGGACTAGCGGGAGGGGCCTACGAGCAGTACTTC.

This clone was observed a few times. The chain uses TRBV7-6 and TRBJ1-5, with D possibly matching TRBD1 (6 bases). CDR1 and CDR2 (germline): SGHVS, FNYEAQ. This CDR3 has 15 amino acids. V lost 1 base and J lost 2, with 9 bases in between. The CDR3 reads CASSLEQGGNQPQHF. DNA of the CDR3: TGTGCCAGCAGCTTAGAACAGGGCGGCAATCAGCCCCAGCATTTT.

The chain is built from TRBV18 and TRBJ1-2; tentatively, D is TRBD1 (5 bases). The CDR3 is 15 residues long. V was trimmed by 2 bases and J by 0 bases, leaving 10 bases between them. CDR1 KGHSH and CDR2 LQKENI come from the germline V gene. The CDR3 DNA follows: TGTGCCAGCTCACCATCGACAGACCCTAACTATGGCTACACCTTC. It translates to CASSPSTDPNYGYTF.

V is TRBV30 and J is TRBJ1-1; TRBD1 matches 9 bases. The CDR3 consists of 13 residues. The V segment lost 4 bases and the J segment 10 bases; nucleotides outside the gene matches: 10. Per the germline V gene, CDR1 is GTSNPN and CDR2 is SVGIG (reference sequence). In nucleotides, the CDR3 is TGTGCCTGGACGACAGGGGGGCTCCCTGGAGCTTTCTTT. As protein: CAWTTGGLPGAFF.

V usage is TRBV11-3 and J usage is TRBJ1-1; no definite D call. The CDR3 runs to 13 residues. V was shortened by 4 bases and J by 3 bases, with 9 bases between the two germline ends. The V gene's germline CDR1 is SGHNT and CDR2 YENEEA. The CDR3 DNA is TGTGCCAGCAGCTGGAGGCCGGACACTGAAGCTTTCTTT. Translating gives CASSWRPDTEAFF.

The CDR3 nucleotides are TGCGCCAGCAGCTTGATGGGACTCTATGGCTACACCTTC. Its protein is CASSLMGLYGYTF. This chain joins TRBV5-1 and TRBJ1-2; D perhaps matches TRBD1 (5 bases). CDR1 and CDR2 from the germline V gene are SGHRS and YFSETQ. Trimming took off 1 base at V and 4 bases at J, with 8 bases between the two ends. The CDR3 has 13 residues. Variable domain in full (rest from reference TRBV5-1 and TRBJ1-2): KAGVTQTPRYLIKTRGQQVTLSCSPISGHRSVSWYQQTPGQGLQFLFEYFSETQRNKGNFPGRFSGRQFSNSRSEMNVSTLELGDSALYLCASSLMGLYGYTFGSGTRLTVV.

The chain uses TRBV5-6 and TRBJ1-4; D uncertain. Germline CDR1 and CDR2: SGHDT and YYEEEE. Trimming removed 4 bases from V and 7 bases from J, with 17 bases in between. The CDR3 is 15 amino acids. CDR3 nucleotide sequence: TGTGCCAGCAGCCCTTACAAGATCAATTCTGAAAAACTGTTTTTT. Its protein is CASSPYKINSEKLFF.

The rearrangement uses TRBV5-4 and TRBJ1-2, with 7 bases identical to TRBD1. V lost 0 bases to trimming and J lost 0 bases; unmatched junction nucleotides: 14. This CDR3 contains 19 residues. The germline gives CDR1 SGHNT, CDR2 YYREEE (reference sequence). CDR3 coding DNA: TGTGCCAGCAGCTTGGGGGGGAAAGAAGGGACAGCCACTAACTATGGCTACACCTTC. Amino acids: CASSLGGKEGTATNYGYTF. The variable domain in full, with the rest retrieved from reference TRBV5-4 and TRBJ1-2, is ETGVTQSPTHLIKTRGQQVTLRCSSQSGHNTVSWYQQALGQGPQFIFQYYREEENGRGNFPPRFSGLQFPNYSSELNVNALELDDSALYLCASSLGGKEGTATNYGYTFGSGTRLTVV.

The chain has TRBV2 and TRBJ1-5; D gene unclear. V was cut by 5 bases and J by 4 bases, with 9 bases left in between. The CDR3 length is 13 residues. The germline gives CDR1 SNHLY, CDR2 FYNNEI. CDR3 region: CASSPTLNQPQHF. CDR3 coding DNA: TGTGCCAGCAGTCCTACCCTGAATCAGCCCCAGCATTTT.